These 27 T cell receptor beta chains originate from one sample sequenced in a study of T cell responses to AZD1222 COVID-19 vaccine. TCRdb's table, derived via immunoSEQ multiplex PCR, lists solely in-frame clones and lacks some. This table holds roughly 180,000 clones, almost 95% found once. The material was peripheral blood, obtained on day 0 of AZD1222 vaccination. These receptors were collected from an adult in good health.

V gene TRBV5-1 combines with J gene TRBJ1-2; maybe TRBD1 (5 bases). The length of the CDR3 is 15 residues. Trimming left V 0 bases short and J 4 bases short, with 13 bases between. CDR1 is SGHRS, CDR2 YFSETQ, per germline. This CDR3 reads CASSLAGGGSYGYTF. The DNA for the CDR3 is TGCGCCAGCAGCTTGGCTGGGGGGGGTAGCTATGGCTACACCTTC.

The chain carries TRBV5-4 and TRBJ2-5; no firm D call. In germline, CDR1 is SGHNT, CDR2 YYREEE (reference sequence). This CDR3 spans 15 amino acids. V shed 0 bases and J shed 5 bases, with 14 bases lying between them. CDR3 nucleotide sequence: TGTGCCAGCAGCTTGGGCTCCGCTACCGCCGAGACCCAGTACTTC. Amino acid sequence: CASSLGSATAETQYF.

The chain employs TRBV5-4 and TRBJ2-5, with TRBD1 matching 8 bases. The CDR3 has 12 amino acids. Per germline, CDR1 SGHNT and CDR2 YYREEE (reference sequence). Trimming took 3 bases from V and 5 from J; bases not matched to a gene: 0. In DNA form, the CDR3 reads TGTGCCAGCAGCTCAGGGGGCGAGACCCAGTACTTC. Translating it yields CASSSGGETQYF.

The chain employs TRBV5-4 and TRBJ1-1; 9 nucleotides line up with TRBD1. The V segment lost 4 bases and the J segment 7 bases; nucleotides outside the gene matches: 14. The CDR3 sequence is 16 residues long. Per the germline V gene, CDR1 is SGHNT and CDR2 is YYREEE (reference sequence). The CDR3 loop reads CASSAGLGTGRVEAFF. The CDR3, as DNA: TGTGCCAGCAGCGCTGGCTTAGGGACAGGGAGAGTTGAAGCTTTCTTT.

The rearrangement joins TRBV23-1 to TRBJ1-2; D is possibly TRBD1 (6 bases). TRBV23-1 is recorded as an ORF, its role being uncertain. Trimming shortened V by 1 base and J by 6 bases, and 15 bases separated the two germline ends. The CDR3 spans 15 residues. The CDR3 region is CASSQYRQAHDGYTF. The CDR3 nucleotides read TGCGCCAGCAGTCAATACCGACAGGCTCATGATGGCTACACCTTC.

The chain has TRBV27 and TRBJ2-3; weak D call: TRBD2 (5 bases). The CDR3 spans 15 residues. The germline gives CDR1 MNHEY, CDR2 SMNVEV (reference sequence). Trimming pared 3 bases from V and 4 bases from J, leaving 14 bases between. CDR3 in amino acids: CASSLAGQRADTQYF. The CDR3, as DNA: TGTGCCAGCAGTTTGGCAGGTCAGAGGGCAGATACGCAGTATTTT.

This rearrangement joins TRBV24-1 to TRBJ2-5; no definite D call. In germline, CDR1 is KGHDR, CDR2 SFDVKD. The CDR3 extends over 14 amino acids. V shed 3 bases and J shed 4 bases, with 11 bases lying between them. CDR3 protein: CATSDDTNGETQYF. The CDR3 region has the DNA TGTGCCACCAGTGATGACACAAATGGAGAGACCCAGTACTTC.

The chain joins TRBV6-5 to TRBJ2-2; D gene unclear. CDR1 is MNHEY, CDR2 SVGAGI, per germline. V was trimmed by 2 bases and J by 8 bases, leaving 3 bases between them. The CDR3 is 11 amino acids. CDR3 nucleotides: TGTGCCAGCAGTTACGGAGGGGAGCTGTTTTTT. Translating it yields CASSYGGELFF.

The chain has TRBV28 and TRBJ2-7; TRBD2 might be the D (5 bases). Germline-derived CDR1 and CDR2 are MDHEN and SYDVKM. The V end was cut by 6 bases, the J end by 12 bases, with 18 bases between. The CDR3 consists of 12 residues. The CDR3 reads CASSPLESGTYF. The CDR3 coding sequence is TGTGCCAGCAGCCCCCTGGAGAGCGGCACGTACTTC.

The chain joins TRBV28 to TRBJ2-3, with 8 bases aligning to TRBD2. This CDR3 contains 15 residues. Looked up from germline, CDR1 is MDHEN and CDR2 is SYDVKM. V dropped 3 bases and J dropped 6; count of bases not matched to a gene: 8. CDR3 sequence reads: CASSFPGGQADTQYF. The CDR3 coding sequence is TGTGCCAGCAGTTTTCCGGGAGGGCAGGCGGATACGCAGTATTTT.

The V gene is TRBV9, the J gene TRBJ2-3; 13 nucleotides align to TRBD2. Germline V CDR1 and CDR2: SGDLS, YYNGEE. The CDR3 consists of 17 residues. After removal of 4 bases from V and 4 bases from J, the junction contained 9 bases not matched to a gene. CDR3 protein: CASSTRRTSGSSDTQYF. CDR3 bases: TGTGCCAGCAGCACGCGAAGGACTAGCGGGAGTTCAGATACGCAGTATTTT.

Here the CDR3 reads CASKSPGGHYEQYF. CDR3 nucleotide sequence: TGCGCCAGCAAATCACCTGGGGGCCACTACGAGCAGTACTTC. The chain is built from TRBV5-1 and TRBJ2-7, with a possible D match to TRBD1 (6 bases). V lost 6 bases, J lost 3 bases, and 16 bases lay in between. The CDR3 has 14 residues. Germline CDR1 SGHRS, CDR2 YFSETQ.

The V and J genes are TRBV7-9 and TRBJ2-5; 7 bases are a match to TRBD1. From germline, CDR1 is SEHNR and CDR2 FQNEAQ (reference sequence). V lost 2 bases and J lost 1; bases outside the gene matches: 1. The CDR3 covers 14 residues. The CDR3 region has the DNA TGTGCCAGCAGCTTATGGGACAGCCAAGAGACCCAGTACTTC. Translation: CASSLWDSQETQYF.

The chain employs TRBV6-5 and TRBJ2-2, with 12 bases that match TRBD2. The germline CDR1 and CDR2 sequences are MNHEY and SVGAGI. The ends lost 6 bases at V and 6 bases at J; junction bases unmatched: 2. The CDR3 is 14 amino acids. CDR3 sequence reads: CASRTSGSSGELFF. As DNA, the CDR3 is TGTGCCAGCAGGACTAGCGGGAGTTCCGGGGAGCTGTTTTTT.

J is TRBJ2-2 and V is TRBV2; D might be TRBD1 (6 bases). Germline CDR1 SNHLY, CDR2 FYNNEI. V lost 6 bases and J 4 bases, leaving 12 bases between the germline ends. The CDR3 covers 14 residues. CDR3 sequence reads: CASREFRGTGELFF. In DNA, the CDR3 is TGTGCCAGCAGGGAATTCAGGGGCACCGGGGAGCTGTTTTTT.

This chain links TRBV5-1 with TRBJ2-4; TRBD2 matches at 8 bases. Germline V gene data show CDR1 as SGHRS and CDR2 as YFSETQ. V shed 5 bases, J shed 0 bases, and the junction held 7 bases outside the gene matches. This CDR3 has 16 amino acids. The CDR3 region has the DNA TGCGCCAGCAGTCCCCCGGGGGGGATAGCCAAAAACATTCAGTACTTC. Protein product: CASSPPGGIAKNIQYF.

As DNA, the CDR3 is TGTGCCAGCAGTGATGGGGACACCGATAGCAATCAGCCCCAGCATTTT. This codes for CASSDGDTDSNQPQHF. The chain is built from TRBV6-4 and TRBJ1-5; D perhaps matches TRBD1 (6 bases). V was shortened by 3 bases and J by 0 bases, with 12 bases between the two germline ends. The CDR3 sequence is 16 residues long. CDR1 and CDR2 (germline): MRHNA, SNTAGT.

The rearrangement links TRBV6-6 to TRBJ2-7; D perhaps matches TRBD1 (5 bases). Germline CDR1 MNHNY, CDR2 SVGAGI (reference sequence). Trimming left V 0 bases short and J 6 bases short, with 12 bases between. There are 14 residues in the CDR3. The CDR3 coding sequence is TGTGCCAGCAGTTACTCGAGGCAGGGAAGCGAGCAGTACTTC. Residues: CASSYSRQGSEQYF.

This clone occurred once. The chain recombines TRBV3-1 (or the pseudogene TRBV3-2) with TRBJ2-3, with 7 nucleotides matching TRBD1. The germline CDR1 and CDR2 sequences are LGHDT and YNNKEL (reference sequence). With V trimmed by 4 bases and J by 4 bases, 2 bases remained unmatched. This CDR3 is 13 amino acids long. The CDR3 reads CASSRGQADTQYF. CDR3 in DNA: TGTGCCAGCAGCCGAGGACAGGCAGATACGCAGTATTTT.

The chain couples TRBV30 to TRBJ1-6, with 9 bases aligning to TRBD1. Germline V lookup: CDR1 GTSNPN, CDR2 SVGIG (reference sequence). There are 16 residues in the CDR3. V was pared by 2 bases and J by 13 bases, with 15 bases of the junction left unmatched. CDR3 bases: TGTGCCTGGAGTCAGAGCCGGGACAGGGTAAAAAAGCCCCTCCACTTT. Translated: CAWSQSRDRVKKPLHF.

This chain links TRBV7-2 with TRBJ1-3; D may be TRBD1 (5 bases). Germline V lookup: CDR1 SGHTA, CDR2 FQGNSA. V lost 3 bases, J lost 4 bases, and 16 bases lay in between. This CDR3 has 16 residues. The CDR3 loop reads CASSLVGTAVGNTIYF. The CDR3 coding sequence is TGTGCCAGCAGCTTGGTTGGGACCGCGGTGGGAAACACCATATATTTT.

This rearrangement joins TRBV28 to TRBJ1-1; TRBD1 aligns across 7 bases. The CDR3 has 14 residues. The junction had 14 bases not matched to a gene; V was cut back by 6 bases and J by 10 bases. Germline values: CDR1 MDHEN, CDR2 SYDVKM. As DNA, the CDR3 is TGTGCCAGCAGAGGAATTGACAGGGATGGGGTAGCTTTCTTT. Protein: CASRGIDRDGVAFF. Using reference TRBV28 and TRBJ1-1 for the parts outside the CDR3, the full variable domain is DVKVTQSSRYLVKRTGEKVFLECVQDMDHENMFWYRQDPGLGLRLIYFSYDVKMKEKGDIPEGYSVSREKKERFSLILESASTNQTSMYLCASRGIDRDGVAFFGQGTRLTVV.

The chain links TRBV19 to TRBJ1-4; D unclear. The CDR3 is 14 amino acids. The germline CDR1 and CDR2 sequences are LNHDA and SQIVND (reference sequence). V lost 7 bases, J lost 0 bases, and 9 bases lay in between. The CDR3 bases are TGTGCCAGTAAAACTGTTGCAACTAATGAAAAACTGTTTTTT. This sequence encodes CASKTVATNEKLFF.

The rearrangement joins TRBV6-4 to TRBJ2-3, with TRBD2 matching over 10 bases. Trimming at V came to 4 bases and at J to 6 bases, leaving 13 bases not matched to a gene. This CDR3 region has 17 residues. Germline V gene sequence: CDR1 MRHNA, CDR2 SNTAGT. In DNA form, the CDR3 reads TGTGCCAGCAGTGCCATCGAAGCGGGAGGGCCAGGGGATACGCAGTATTTT. Its protein is CASSAIEAGGPGDTQYF.

This rearrangement joins TRBV7-2 to TRBJ1-4; possible D gene TRBD1, 6 bases. Trimming stripped 5 bases from V and 0 bases from J, with 10 bases between. CDR3 length: 15 residues. Germline CDR1 is SGHTA and CDR2 is FQGNSA. The CDR3 sequence is CASSLQGATNEKLFF. For the CDR3, the DNA is TGTGCCAGCAGCCTACAGGGAGCAACTAATGAAAAACTGTTTTTT. The entire variable domain, with the rest obtained from reference TRBV7-2 and TRBJ1-4, is as follows: GAGVSQSPSNKVTEKGKDVELRCDPISGHTALYWYRQSLGQGLEFLIYFQGNSAPDKSGLPSDRFSAERTGGSVSTLTIQRTQQEDSAVYLCASSLQGATNEKLFFGSGTQLSVL.

The chain joins TRBV15 to TRBJ1-1, with a possible D match to TRBD1 (5 bases). The CDR3 consists of 14 residues. Between the trimmed V and J ends, which lost 8 bases and 0 bases, there was a span of 13 bases. Looked up from germline, CDR1 is LNHNV and CDR2 is YYDKDF (reference sequence). The CDR3 bases are TGTGCCACCGGAGAGGGGCGGGTGAACACTGAAGCTTTCTTT. It codes for CATGEGRVNTEAFF.

This clone showed up just once. This rearrangement joins TRBV29-1 to TRBJ1-1; the D is unclear. V shed 3 bases and J shed 0 bases, with 5 bases lying between them. The CDR3 length is 12 residues. Germline V lookup: CDR1 SQVTM, CDR2 ANQGSEA. CDR3 loop: CSVDLVNTEAFF. The CDR3 DNA reads as TGCAGCGTTGATTTGGTGAACACTGAAGCTTTCTTT.